This T cell receptor beta chain was identified in a study of blood T cell repertoires in COVID-19. Measured with immunoSEQ multiplex PCR; TCRdb has only the in-frame clones, and not every one. This sample has 200,000 to 250,000 clones, with about 90% found just once. V trimming: 3 bases; J trimming: 1 base; junction bases outside the gene matches: 6. The CDR3 runs to 17 residues. Germline assignment: CDR1 WNHNN and CDR2 SYGVQD (reference sequence). This clone was seen more than once but under ten times. The origin of this receptor is a man aged 30-40 years who had recovered from COVID-19. The gene calls are TRBV10-1 and TRBJ1-1, with 12 bases that match TRBD1. Material for sequencing was PBMCs or T cells enriched from blood (not recorded which). The CDR3 sequence: CASSDPGQGARNTEAFF. As DNA, the CDR3 is TGCGCCAGCAGTGATCCGGGACAGGGGGCTCGGAACACTGAAGCTTTCTTT.